The rows below give T cell receptor beta chains drawn from one sample of a study of beta chain features in type 1 diabetes. This table comes from immunoSEQ multiplex PCR, and its TCRdb copy is limited to in-frame clones, with some not included. The table records about 150,000 clones, 10% of them present only once. The material sequenced was central memory CD4+ T cells from blood. The source is a man aged 25-40 years with type 1 diabetes. The CDR3 runs from the conserved cysteine through the conserved F or W. The D gene is left open where the match is weak. Expanded clones get a size class; other rows say once, few or many, or leave the size out.

>TRBD1|few|TRBV29-1|TRBJ1-2
CSVDKSGTGSYGYTF
TGCAGCGTTGATAAATCTGGGACAGGGAGCTATGGCTACACCTTC
>.|few|TRBV5-1|TRBJ1-1
CASRTEVNTEAFF
TGCGCCAGCAGGACAGAAGTGAACACTGAAGCTTTCTTT
>.|.|TRBV21-1|TRBJ1-5
CASSTRGHGNQPQHF
TGTGCCAGCAGCACTCGAGGACACGGAAATCAGCCCCAGCATTTT
>.|many|TRBV28|TRBJ2-3
CASSLPDYTDTQYF
TGTGCCAGCAGCCTTCCGGACTACACAGATACGCAGTATTTT
>.|.|TRBV19|TRBJ2-1
CASIRVAVVWRYNEQFF
TGTGCCAGTATTCGGGTGGCAGTGGTATGGCGGTACAATGAGCAGTTCTTC
>.|few|TRBV5-1|TRBJ1-1
CASSEPRGGTEAFF
TGCGCCAGCAGCGAGCCCAGGGGTGGCACTGAAGCTTTCTTT
>TRBD1|.|TRBV7-2|TRBJ2-7
CASSSGTGFGEQYF
TGTGCCAGCAGTTCCGGGACAGGGTTTGGCGAGCAGTACTTC
>TRBD1|few|TRBV28|TRBJ1-2
CASSPQGAYGYTF
TGTGCCAGCAGTCCACAGGGGGCTTATGGCTACACCTTC
>.|few|TRBV5-1|TRBJ2-7
CASSLLLGGIGYEQYF
TGCGCCAGCAGCTTGCTGTTAGGAGGTATCGGCTACGAGCAGTACTTC
>TRBD1|.|TRBV29-1|TRBJ1-5
CSFGQVGGPQHF
TGCAGCTTCGGACAGGTCGGGGGACCCCAGCATTTT
>.|many|TRBV5-1|TRBJ1-3
CASSLVGDSGNTIYF
TGCGCCAGCAGCTTGGTCGGGGACTCTGGAAACACCATATATTTT
>.|few|TRBV6-5|TRBJ2-3
CASRGRDTQYF
TGTGCCAGCAGAGGGAGAGATACGCAGTATTTT
>.|.|TRBV15|TRBJ1-1
CATRMGGSNTEAFF
TGTGCCACCAGGATGGGAGGCTCTAACACTGAAGCTTTCTTT
>.|few|TRBV7-9|TRBJ2-1
CASSLAGGPNEQFF
TGTGCCAGCAGCTTAGCGGGGGGTCCCAATGAGCAGTTCTTC
>.|.|TRBV2|TRBJ1-2
CASSAQAVGYTF
TGTGCCAGCAGTGCACAGGCGGTAGGCTACACCTTC
>.|.|TRBV10-3|TRBJ2-7
CAISEYRGRDSEQYF
TGTGCCATCAGTGAGTACCGGGGCCGGGACTCCGAGCAGTACTTC
>.|few|TRBV5-1|TRBJ1-1
CASSRSPSIEAFF
TGCGCCAGCAGCCGAAGCCCGTCAATTGAAGCTTTCTTT
>.|few|TRBV18|TRBJ2-5
CASSPQEGGETQYF
TGTGCCAGCTCACCACAGGAAGGCGGAGAGACCCAGTACTTC
>.|.|TRBV7-2|TRBJ2-7
CASSWGDPREQYF
TGTGCCAGCAGCTGGGGAGACCCTCGCGAGCAGTACTTC
>TRBD1|few|TRBV30|TRBJ2-7
CAWSVAPGQLTYEQYF
TGTGCCTGGAGTGTGGCCCCGGGACAGTTAACCTACGAGCAGTACTTC
>TRBD2|few|TRBV7-3|TRBJ2-7
CASSVAGGSPYEQYF
TGTGCCAGCAGCGTGGCGGGGGGGAGTCCTTACGAGCAGTACTTC
>.|.|TRBV7-9|TRBJ2-1
CASSPSGGNEQFF
TGTGCCAGCAGCCCCTCTGGGGGGAATGAGCAGTTCTTC
>.|few|TRBV4-2|TRBJ2-7
CASSQDPGRGVNEQYF
TGTGCCAGCAGCCAAGATCCCGGCCGGGGTGTCAACGAGCAGTACTTC
>.|once|TRBV19|TRBJ2-7
CASSRETSYEQYF
TGTGCCAGTAGTAGGGAGACTTCCTACGAGCAGTACTTC
>TRBD2|few|TRBV11-3|TRBJ2-1
CASSPAPGTSLGGQFF
TGTGCCAGCAGCCCAGCACCCGGGACTAGTCTGGGAGGGCAGTTCTTC
>.|many|TRBV28|TRBJ1-2
CASSFRRGYTF
TGTGCCAGCAGTTTTCGGAGGGGCTACACCTTC
>TRBD1|few|TRBV7-9|TRBJ1-1
CASSKLGQDGFF
TGTGCCAGCAGCAAATTGGGACAGGATGGTTTCTTT
>.|.|TRBV2|TRBJ2-7
CASSYDRTSYEQYF
TGTGCCAGCAGTTATGACAGGACCTCCTACGAGCAGTACTTC
>TRBD2|.|TRBV28|TRBJ2-2
CASGGGRDGELFF
TGTGCCAGCGGCGGGGGGAGAGACGGGGAGCTGTTTTTT
>.|.|TRBV18|TRBJ1-2
CASSSDSQGPSSYGYTF
TGTGCCAGCTCCTCGGACAGCCAGGGCCCTTCCTCCTATGGCTACACCTTC
>.|.|TRBV12-5|TRBJ2-3
CASGSGETDTDTQYF
TGTGCTAGTGGTTCCGGGGAAACCGACACAGATACGCAGTATTTT
>TRBD1|.|TRBV30|TRBJ2-7
CAWNGQGLYYEQYF
TGTGCCTGGAATGGACAGGGGCTTTACTACGAGCAGTACTTC
>TRBD2|.|TRBV28|TRBJ2-7
CASGLAATYEQYF
TGTGCCAGCGGACTAGCGGCTACCTACGAGCAGTACTTC
>.|.|TRBV6-1|TRBJ2-5
CASSELLEETQYF
TGTGCCAGCAGTGAACTGCTAGAAGAGACCCAGTACTTC
>TRBD2|.|TRBV29-1|TRBJ2-5
CSVQAGAETQYF
TGCAGCGTGCAAGCGGGGGCGGAGACCCAGTACTTC
>.|.|TRBV5-1|TRBJ2-3
CASSYGQGGDTQYF
TGCGCCAGCAGCTACGGACAGGGAGGGGATACGCAGTATTTT
>.|.|TRBV7-3|TRBJ2-7
CASTHHEGGYEQYF
TGTGCCAGCACCCATCATGAGGGAGGTTACGAGCAGTACTTC
>TRBD2|.|TRBV28|TRBJ2-3
CASSVTVAGATDTQYF
TGTGCCAGCAGTGTCACCGTAGCGGGAGCTACAGATACGCAGTATTTT
>TRBD2|.|TRBV4-2|TRBJ2-1
CASSKSGGSYNEQFF
TGTGCCAGCAGCAAAAGCGGGGGGTCCTACAATGAGCAGTTCTTC
>.|few|TRBV29-1|TRBJ1-1
CSVGGLVTEAFF
TGCAGCGTTGGAGGTTTGGTCACTGAAGCTTTCTTT
>.|few|TRBV14|TRBJ2-2
CASSQERRVGLFF
TGTGCCAGCAGCCAAGAGCGGCGTGTGGGGCTGTTTTTT
>.|few|TRBV19|TRBJ2-2
CASTERAGELFF
TGTGCCAGTACAGAGCGGGCCGGGGAGCTGTTTTTT
>.|few|TRBV20-1|TRBJ2-7
CSVADSPSQYF
TGCAGTGTCGCGGATTCGCCTAGTCAGTACTTC
>TRBD1|few|TRBV2|TRBJ2-6
CARGQGTGGANVLTF
TGTGCCAGAGGACAGGGTACAGGAGGGGCCAACGTCCTGACTTTC
>.|few|TRBV28|TRBJ1-5
CASRRGGGGNQPQHF
TGTGCCAGCAGGCGGGGAGGGGGGGGCAATCAGCCCCAGCATTTT
>TRBD1|few|TRBV7-8|TRBJ2-7
CASSSRGTGAYEQYF
TGTGCCAGCAGCTCGAGGGGGACAGGGGCGTACGAGCAGTACTTC
>.|.|TRBV18|TRBJ2-5
CASSQDKDGETQYF
TGTGCCAGCTCCCAAGACAAGGATGGAGAGACCCAGTACTTC
>TRBD1|few|TRBV30|TRBJ2-3
CAWRTGGATDTQYF
TGTGCCTGGAGGACAGGGGGCGCGACAGATACGCAGTATTTT
>TRBD1|few|TRBV28|TRBJ1-2
CASSPVTGTYF
TGTGCCAGCAGTCCTGTGACAGGGACGTACTTC
>TRBD1|few|TRBV11-2|TRBJ2-1
CASSPRTGSNEQFF
TGTGCCAGCAGCCCACGGACAGGGAGTAATGAGCAGTTCTTC
>TRBD1|.|TRBV5-8|TRBJ1-1
CASSLEGTVSTEAFF
TGTGCCAGCAGCTTGGAAGGGACAGTATCCACTGAAGCTTTCTTT
>TRBD2|.|TRBV5-6|TRBJ2-1
CASSIHSGSAGAREQFF
TGTGCCAGCAGCATACATAGCGGGAGCGCCGGTGCGCGTGAGCAGTTCTTC
>TRBD2|.|TRBV19|TRBJ2-1
CASRGLAGGPGKFF
TGTGCCAGTAGGGGACTAGCGGGAGGGCCTGGGAAGTTCTTC
>.|.|TRBV6-5|TRBJ2-1
CASRRQTGDEQFF
TGTGCCAGCAGGAGACAAACGGGGGATGAGCAGTTCTTC
>.|few|TRBV7-9|TRBJ1-2
CASVKMEHGYTF
TGTGCCAGCGTTAAGATGGAGCATGGCTACACCTTC